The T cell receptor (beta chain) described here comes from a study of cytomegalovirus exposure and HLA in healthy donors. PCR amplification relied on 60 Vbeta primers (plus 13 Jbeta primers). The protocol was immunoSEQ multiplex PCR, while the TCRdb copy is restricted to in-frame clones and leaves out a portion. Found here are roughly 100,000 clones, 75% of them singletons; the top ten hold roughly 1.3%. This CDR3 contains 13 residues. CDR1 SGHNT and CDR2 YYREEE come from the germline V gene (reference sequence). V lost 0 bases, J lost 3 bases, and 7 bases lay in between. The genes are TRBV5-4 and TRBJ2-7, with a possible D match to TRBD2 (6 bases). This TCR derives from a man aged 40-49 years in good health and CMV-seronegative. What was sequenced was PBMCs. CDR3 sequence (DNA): TGTGCCAGCAGCTTGGTCGGGGGCTACGAGCAGTACTTC. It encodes CASSLVGGYEQYF.